Listed here are 23 T cell receptor beta chains from one sample, sequenced in a study of metastatic and nonmetastatic thyroid tumors. From the PCR reads, TCRdb re-called clones with MiXCR. Found here are 2,000 to 3,000 clones, 27% of them singletons; the top ten hold about 22%. Before thyroid surgery, none of the patients had received any treatment. The sequenced sample was tumor tissue. These receptors all come from a female donor with papillary thyroid cancer or a benign thyroid nodule (not recorded which). Some clones in this sample may be carry-over from other donors' samples.

The sample holds a few counts of this clone. V and J are TRBV6-1 and TRBJ1-4, with a tentative D call TRBD1 (6 bases). Germline V gene lookup returns CDR1 MNHNS and CDR2 SASEGT. The V and J ends lost 4 bases and 8 bases respectively, with 11 bases between them. The CDR3 contains 13 residues. The CDR3 DNA is TGTGCCAGCAGTGCAAACAGGGACGAAAAACTGTTTTTT. Its protein is CASSANRDEKLFF.

V is TRBV15 and J is TRBJ2-7; D is unclear. The CDR3 consists of 16 residues. The germline V gene encodes CDR1 LNHNV and CDR2 YYDKDF (reference sequence). V was pared by 2 bases and J by 3 bases, with 17 bases between. The CDR3 sequence: CATSRILTSVIYEQYF. The CDR3 DNA reads TGTGCCACCAGCAGAATCCTGACTTCGGTGATCTACGAGCAGTACTTC.

This clone was picked up a small number of times. This sequence joins TRBV28 and TRBJ1-2, with unresolved D. Germline V lookup: CDR1 MDHEN, CDR2 SYDVKM. V lost 6 bases, J lost 4 bases, and 6 bases lay in between. The CDR3 has 11 amino acids. As DNA, the CDR3 is TGTGCCAGCAGGGACCTCTATGGCTACACCTTC. It translates to CASRDLYGYTF.

Only a few counts were recorded for this clone. This chain connects TRBV6-5 to TRBJ2-3, with 8 bases matching TRBD1. V lost 2 bases to trimming and J lost 2 bases; unmatched junction nucleotides: 6. The CDR3 is 16 amino acids. Germline CDR1 is MNHEY and CDR2 is SVGAGI. The CDR3 spells CASSYLDRVNTDTQYF. The CDR3 region has the DNA TGTGCCAGCAGTTACCTGGACAGGGTTAACACAGATACGCAGTATTTT.

As to this clone: The junction shows a germline mismatch at one end, possibly a read error. The chain carries TRBV6-1 and TRBJ1-5; weak D call: TRBD1 (6 bases). This CDR3 is built from 15 residues. Germline CDR1 MNHNS, CDR2 SASEGT. CDR3: CAGSELILDRQPQHF. CDR3 nucleotide sequence: TGTGCCGGCAGTGAACTTATTCTCGACAGGCAGCCCCAGCATTTT.

The V and J genes are TRBV20-1 and TRBJ2-1; weak D call: TRBD2 (6 bases). The CDR3 loop spans 12 amino acids. The germline V gene encodes CDR1 DFQATT and CDR2 SNEGSKA (reference sequence). Trimming took off 3 bases at V and 6 bases at J, with 9 bases between the two ends. The CDR3 protein is CSASSGVNEQFF. The CDR3 DNA sequence: TGCAGTGCTAGTTCGGGGGTCAATGAGCAGTTCTTC.

The chain is built from TRBV6-2 or TRBV6-3 and TRBJ1-2; 9 bases match TRBD1. Germline V CDR1 and CDR2: MNHEY, SVGEGT. The CDR3 has 15 residues. V dropped 2 bases and J dropped 6; count of bases not matched to a gene: 7. CDR3 region: CASSYTGTGQNGYTF. CDR3 nucleotides: TGTGCCAGCAGTTACACCGGGACAGGGCAGAATGGCTACACCTTC.

The chain is built from TRBV20-1 and TRBJ2-5; 8 nucleotides match TRBD1. The V segment lost 6 bases and the J segment 5 bases; nucleotides outside the gene matches: 8. Germline assignment: CDR1 DFQATT and CDR2 SNEGSKA (reference sequence). The CDR3 length is 13 residues. The CDR3 DNA follows: TGCAGTGCCACAGGGGGAGATGGGGAGACCCAGTACTTC. This codes for CSATGGDGETQYF.

V is TRBV10-1 and J is TRBJ2-7; 9 positions match TRBD2. Germline CDR1 WNHNN, CDR2 SYGVQD (reference sequence). The CDR3 consists of 15 residues. V shed 2 bases and J 2 bases; nucleotides not matched to a gene: 4. The CDR3 bases are TGCGCCAGCAGTGAGGGGCTAGCGGGACCCTACGAGCAGTACTTC. It specifies CASSEGLAGPYEQYF.

V and J are TRBV7-9 and TRBJ2-1; D might be TRBD1 (6 bases). In germline, CDR1 is SEHNR, CDR2 FQNEAQ (reference sequence). Trimming took off 4 bases at V and 7 bases at J, with 14 bases between the two ends. CDR3 length equals 14 residues. This CDR3 is CASSSTRGKNEQFF. DNA of the CDR3: TGTGCCAGCAGCTCCACGAGGGGGAAGAATGAGCAGTTCTTC.

The table lists this clone with a few counts. The J gene is TRBJ1-1, the V gene TRBV12-5, with D unresolved. The V end was cut by 9 bases, the J end by 3 bases, with 2 bases between. Looked up from germline, CDR1 is LGHNT and CDR2 is FRNRAP. This CDR3 comprises 9 residues. Here the CDR3 DNA reads TGTGCTAGATACACTGAAGCTTTCTTT. This gives the protein CARYTEAFF.

This clone was recorded a few times. V is TRBV19 and J is TRBJ1-1; D perhaps matches TRBD1 (5 bases). V gave up 5 bases and J gave up 5 bases, with 18 bases separating them. Germline V CDR1 and CDR2: LNHDA, SQIVND (reference sequence). The CDR3 length is 15 residues. The chain's CDR3 is CASSPRDQRWTEAFF. The CDR3 DNA reads TGTGCCAGTAGTCCTCGGGACCAACGCTGGACTGAAGCTTTCTTT.

The chain couples TRBV19 to TRBJ1-1; TRBD1 aligns across 7 bases. The CDR3 spans 15 residues. The junction had 10 bases not matched to a gene; V was cut back by 5 bases and J by 4 bases. Germline-derived CDR1 and CDR2 are LNHDA and SQIVND (reference sequence). CDR3 DNA: TGTGCCAGTAGTCCTCAAGACAGGGCGACCACTGAAGCTTTCTTT. Translation: CASSPQDRATTEAFF.

This chain connects TRBV6-1 to TRBJ1-6, with a tentative D call TRBD1 (6 bases). CDR3 length: 17 residues. V dropped 1 base and J dropped 9 bases, with 19 bases sitting between them. In germline, CDR1 is MNHNS, CDR2 SASEGT. The CDR3 reads CASSEGGAGSVSSPLHF. Written as DNA, the CDR3 is TGTGCCAGCAGTGAAGGGGGGGCAGGGTCGGTTAGTTCACCCCTCCACTTT.

The V gene is TRBV7-8, the J gene TRBJ2-7; no firm D call. The CDR3 consists of 13 residues. The germline V gene encodes CDR1 SGHVS and CDR2 FQNEAQ. V lost 2 bases to trimming and J lost 2 bases, with 7 bases between them. The CDR3 region is CASSLLWAYEQYF. The CDR3 coding sequence is TGTGCCAGCAGCTTATTGTGGGCCTACGAGCAGTACTTC.

The rearrangement links TRBV4-1 to TRBJ1-6; D remains ambiguous. The CDR3 loop spans 14 amino acids. V lost 0 bases and J 7 bases, leaving 7 bases between the germline ends. Looked up from germline, CDR1 is MGHRA and CDR2 is YSYEKL. Here the CDR3 DNA reads TGCGCCAGCAGCCAAGATGGACGGAATTCACCCCTCCACTTT. Encoded protein: CASSQDGRNSPLHF.

This clone was detected a few times. This chain joins TRBV28 and TRBJ1-5, with D uncertain. Per germline, CDR1 MDHEN and CDR2 SYDVKM. Trimming took 1 base from V and 4 from J, leaving 8 bases between them. The CDR3 spans 14 residues. CDR3 sequence: CASSLFQVNQPQHF. The CDR3 bases are TGTGCCAGCAGTTTATTTCAGGTTAATCAGCCCCAGCATTTT.

The sample holds a few counts of this clone. The chain recombines TRBV20-1 with TRBJ2-2; 9 bases line up with TRBD1. Germline V CDR1 and CDR2: DFQATT, SNEGSKA (reference sequence). V gave up 2 bases and J gave up 6 bases; unmatched junction bases: 10. The CDR3 is 16 residues long. CDR3 loop: CSARNPPGQGAGELFF. The CDR3 nucleotides read TGCAGTGCTAGAAACCCTCCGGGACAGGGCGCCGGGGAGCTGTTTTTT.

This chain uses TRBV4-2 with TRBJ2-3; the match to TRBD2 covers 12 bases. This CDR3 spans 17 amino acids. After removal of 0 bases from V and 6 bases from J, the junction contained 7 bases not matched to a gene. The germline V gene has CDR1 LGHNA and CDR2 YNFKEQ. CDR3 nucleotides: TGTGCCAGCAGCCAAGATCGGGCTAGCGGGAGGGCCGATACGCAGTATTTT. Protein: CASSQDRASGRADTQYF.

This rearrangement joins TRBV6-1 to TRBJ2-7; TRBD1 or TRBD2 may be the D gene (5 bases each). The V gene's germline CDR1 is MNHNS and CDR2 SASEGT. The CDR3 consists of 16 residues. V was trimmed by 3 bases and J by 2 bases, leaving 17 bases between them. Written as DNA, the CDR3 is TGTGCCAGCAGTGAGGGAGTCGGGGCATTCACCTACGAGCAGTACTTC. This gives the protein CASSEGVGAFTYEQYF.

This clone qualifies as large. This chain links TRBV10-3 with TRBJ1-2; perhaps TRBD1 as D (6 bases). The V and J ends lost 3 bases and 1 base respectively, with 12 bases between them. The CDR3 has 15 residues. The germline V gene has CDR1 ENHRY and CDR2 SYGVKD. CDR3 in DNA: TGTGCCATCAGTGACCTTCGACAGGATAACTATGGCTACACCTTC. Translation gives CAISDLRQDNYGYTF.

This chain uses TRBV6-1 with TRBJ1-6, with TRBD1 matching 8 bases. The germline V gene encodes CDR1 MNHNS and CDR2 SASEGT. This CDR3 contains 15 residues. Germline trimming cut 6 bases from V and 13 bases from J; bases unmatched to any gene: 14. CDR3 protein: CASSPSDRANRPLHF. For the CDR3, the DNA is TGTGCCAGCAGCCCATCGGACAGGGCCAATAGGCCCCTCCACTTT.

The rearrangement uses TRBV6-1 and TRBJ2-2; D possibly corresponds to TRBD2 (5 bases). This CDR3 has 13 residues. Germline assignment: CDR1 MNHNS and CDR2 SASEGT. Trimming left V 6 bases short and J 7 bases short, with 12 bases between. The CDR3 DNA reads as TGTGCCAGCAGCGGACGGAGCGGCGGGGAGCTGTTTTTT. It codes for CASSGRSGGELFF.